This TCR beta chain was observed in a study of blood T cell repertoires in COVID-19. Study overall: Acute and convalescent COVID-19 samples came from the United States, Italy and Spain. In each case, the material was cDNA or gDNA derived from T cells, B-cell-depleted T cells, or PBMCs.

In the authors' methods: Reference gene primers were amplified, and this amplification served to estimate nucleated cell counts. Sequencing was performed with immunoSEQ multiplex PCR; in TCRdb, only in-frame clones are kept and a portion is missing. For V, J and clone size, that table is used; D and trimming come from the DNA. This table has a few hundred thousand clones, approximately 90% appearing once. Germline assignment: CDR1 MNHEY and CDR2 SVGAGI. After removal of 11 bases from V and 6 bases from J, the junction contained 6 bases not matched to a gene. The CDR3 has 12 residues. The sequence came from a man aged 45-60 years with acute or convalescent COVID-19. The sequenced sample consisted of peripheral blood. This chain uses TRBV6-5 with TRBJ2-5; 10 nucleotides agree with TRBD2. The CDR3: CAGQRGGQTQYF. The CDR3 nucleotides are TGTGCCGGGCAGCGGGGGGGCCAGACCCAGTACTTC.